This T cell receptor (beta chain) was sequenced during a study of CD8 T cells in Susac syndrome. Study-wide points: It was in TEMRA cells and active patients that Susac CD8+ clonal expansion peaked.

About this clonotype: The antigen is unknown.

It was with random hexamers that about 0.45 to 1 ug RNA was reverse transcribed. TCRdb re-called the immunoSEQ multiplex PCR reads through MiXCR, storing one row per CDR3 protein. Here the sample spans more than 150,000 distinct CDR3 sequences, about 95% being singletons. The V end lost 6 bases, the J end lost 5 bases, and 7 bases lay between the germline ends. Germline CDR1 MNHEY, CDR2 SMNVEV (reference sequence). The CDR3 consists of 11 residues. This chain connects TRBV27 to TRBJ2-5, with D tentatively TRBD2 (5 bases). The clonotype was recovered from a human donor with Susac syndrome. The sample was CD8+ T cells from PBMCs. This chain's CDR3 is CASRERETQYF. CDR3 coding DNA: TGTGCCAGCAGGGAGCGGGAGACCCAGTACTTC.